This T cell receptor (beta chain) was retrieved from a study of blood T cell repertoires in COVID-19. Study-level background: The United States, Italy and Spain supplied acute and convalescent COVID-19 samples. Sample material is recorded as cDNA or gDNA derived from T cells, B-cell-depleted T cells, or PBMCs.

V shed 4 bases, J shed 2 bases, and the junction held 2 bases outside the gene matches. The CDR3 extends over 15 amino acids. Germline loops: CDR1 SGHDT, CDR2 YYEEEE. How the authors handled the data: Reference gene primer amplification in the assay estimated nucleated cell counts. Repertoires were generated with immunoSEQ multiplex PCR, while TCRdb's copy carries only in-frame clones and drops some. D and trimming come from the DNA, and the V and J calls and clone size come from that table. This table holds roughly 400,000 clones, nearly 90% found once. The sequencing sample was made of PBMCs or T cells enriched from blood (not recorded which). This TCR derives from a woman aged 40 to 55 with acute COVID-19. The rearrangement links TRBV5-6 to TRBJ2-1, with 11 bases matching TRBD2. For the CDR3, the DNA is TGTGCCAGCAGCGCGACTAGCGGGGCCTACAATGAGCAGTTCTTC. Translation: CASSATSGAYNEQFF.